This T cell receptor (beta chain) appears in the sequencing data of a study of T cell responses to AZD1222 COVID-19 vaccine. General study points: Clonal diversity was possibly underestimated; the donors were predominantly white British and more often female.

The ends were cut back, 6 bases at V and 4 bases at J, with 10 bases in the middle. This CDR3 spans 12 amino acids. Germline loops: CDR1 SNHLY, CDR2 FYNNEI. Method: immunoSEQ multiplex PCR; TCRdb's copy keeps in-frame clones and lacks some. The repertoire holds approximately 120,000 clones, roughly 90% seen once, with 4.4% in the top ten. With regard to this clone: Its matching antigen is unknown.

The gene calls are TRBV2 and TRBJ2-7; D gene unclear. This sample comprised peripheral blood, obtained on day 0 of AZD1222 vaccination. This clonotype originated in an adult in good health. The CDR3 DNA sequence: TGTGCCAGCAGGGCCACTTGGTACGAGCAGTACTTC. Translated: CASRATWYEQYF.